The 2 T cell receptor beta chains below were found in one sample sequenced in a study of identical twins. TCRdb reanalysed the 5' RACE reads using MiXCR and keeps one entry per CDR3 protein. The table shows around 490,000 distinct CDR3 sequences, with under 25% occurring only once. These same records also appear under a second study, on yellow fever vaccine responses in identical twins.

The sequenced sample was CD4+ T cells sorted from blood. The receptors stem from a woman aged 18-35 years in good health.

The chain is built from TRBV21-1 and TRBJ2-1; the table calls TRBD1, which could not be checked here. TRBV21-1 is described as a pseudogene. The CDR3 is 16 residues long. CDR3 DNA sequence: TGTGCCAGCAGCAAAGCAGGGGGGCCCACCTACAATGAGCAGTTCTTC. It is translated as CASSKAGGPTYNEQFF.

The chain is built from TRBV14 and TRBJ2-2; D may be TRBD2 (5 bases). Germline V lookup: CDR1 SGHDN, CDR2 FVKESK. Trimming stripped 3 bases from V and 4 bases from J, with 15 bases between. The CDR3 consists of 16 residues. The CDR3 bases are TGTGCCAGCAGCCAGAACCCGGGGTGGAGCACCGGGGAGCTGTTTTTT. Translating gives CASSQNPGWSTGELFF.